This note documents a single TCR beta chain sequence. The antigen is not known. Only in-frame clones appear in the TCRdb table, and some are missing; sequencing was by immunoSEQ multiplex PCR. Here the sample spans about 110,000 clones, over 75% being singletons. The data derive from a study of T cell responses to AZD1222 COVID-19 vaccine. The CDR3 spans 15 residues. Germline CDR1 is LNHDA and CDR2 is SQIVND (reference sequence). V lost 5 bases to trimming and J lost 8 bases; unmatched junction nucleotides: 12. Regarding the study as a whole: Spike-specific TCR breadth and depth grew following two AZD1222 doses. Unmutated variant regions are reportedly targeted by nearly half of spike-specific TCRs. Donors were chiefly white British, with a greater number of females, and clonal diversity was perhaps underestimated.

The sequencing here drew on peripheral blood, taken on day 0 of AZD1222 vaccination. The rearrangement links TRBV19 to TRBJ1-2, with 9 bases that match TRBD1. This TCR came from an adult in good health. The CDR3 region has the DNA TGTGCCAGTAGTGCCAAAACAGGGGGCGCTTACGGCTACACCTTC. Translated: CASSAKTGGAYGYTF. The full variable domain, rest sourced from reference TRBV19 and TRBJ1-2, is DGGITQSPKYLFRKEGQNVTLSCEQNLNHDAMYWYRQDPGQGLRLIYYSQIVNDFQKGDIAEGYSVSREKKESFPLTVTSAQKNPTAFYLCASSAKTGGAYGYTFGSGTRLTVV.